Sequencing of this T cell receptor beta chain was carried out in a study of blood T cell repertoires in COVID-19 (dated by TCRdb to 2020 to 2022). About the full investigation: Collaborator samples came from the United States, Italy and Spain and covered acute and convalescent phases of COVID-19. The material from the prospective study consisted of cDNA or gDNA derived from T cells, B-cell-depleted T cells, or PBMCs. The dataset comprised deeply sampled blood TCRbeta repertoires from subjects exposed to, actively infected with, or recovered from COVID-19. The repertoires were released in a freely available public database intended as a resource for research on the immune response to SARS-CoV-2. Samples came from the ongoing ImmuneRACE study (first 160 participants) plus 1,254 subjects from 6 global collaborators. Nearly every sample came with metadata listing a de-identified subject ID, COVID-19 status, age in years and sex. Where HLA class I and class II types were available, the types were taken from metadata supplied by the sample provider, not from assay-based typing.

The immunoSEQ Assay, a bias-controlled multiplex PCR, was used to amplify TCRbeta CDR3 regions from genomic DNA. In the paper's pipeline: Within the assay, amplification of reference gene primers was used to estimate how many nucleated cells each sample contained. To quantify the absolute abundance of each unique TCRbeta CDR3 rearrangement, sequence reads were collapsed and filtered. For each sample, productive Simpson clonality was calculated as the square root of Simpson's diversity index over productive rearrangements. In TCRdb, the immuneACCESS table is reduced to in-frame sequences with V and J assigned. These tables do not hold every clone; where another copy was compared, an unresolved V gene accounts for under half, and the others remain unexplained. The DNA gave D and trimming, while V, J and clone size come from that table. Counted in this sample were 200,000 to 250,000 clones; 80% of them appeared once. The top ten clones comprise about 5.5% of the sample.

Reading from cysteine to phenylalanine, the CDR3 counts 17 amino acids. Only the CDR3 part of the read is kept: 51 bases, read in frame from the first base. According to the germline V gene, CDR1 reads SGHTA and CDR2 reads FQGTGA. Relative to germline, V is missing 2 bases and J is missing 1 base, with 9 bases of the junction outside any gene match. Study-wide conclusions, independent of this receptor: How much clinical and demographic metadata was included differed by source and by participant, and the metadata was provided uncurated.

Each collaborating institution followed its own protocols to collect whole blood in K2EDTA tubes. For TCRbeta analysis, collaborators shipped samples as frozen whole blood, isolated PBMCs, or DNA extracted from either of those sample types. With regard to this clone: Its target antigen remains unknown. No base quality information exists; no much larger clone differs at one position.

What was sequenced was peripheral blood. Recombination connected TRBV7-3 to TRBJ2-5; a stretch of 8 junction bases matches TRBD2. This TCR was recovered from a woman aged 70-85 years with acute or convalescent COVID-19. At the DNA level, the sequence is TGTGCCAGCAGCTTAGGGGTTAGCGGGACGCTCCAAGAGACCCAGTACTTC. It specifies CASSLGVSGTLQETQYF.